This T cell receptor beta chain was recovered during a study of breast tumors, draining lymph nodes, adjacent tissues (dated by TCRdb to 2016 to 2017). For context, the study as a whole: Breast cancer patients provided tumor, adjacent nontumor tissue and axillary lymph nodes, and the study compared the TCR beta repertoires across these three sources. The study aimed to assess the relationships and possible T-cell exchange between tumor, surrounding tissue and draining lymph node repertoires in human breast cancer. Findings and caveats that apply to the study as a whole: The data were judged consistent with most tumor T cells deriving from the lymph node and then expanding within tumor tissue. The similarity between tumor and nontumor tissue repertoires was significantly greater in luminal-like breast cancer than in basal-like breast cancer. The conclusion that tumor T cells originate in lymph nodes was framed as consistent with a hypothesis rather than directly demonstrated. Tumor T-cell repertoires showed less diversity than lymph node repertoires and more diversity than nontumor tissue repertoires, and tumor T-cell repertoires showed preferential V and J gene usage.

Of note for this clonotype: Its antigen is currently not known. No base quality information exists; no much larger clone differs at one position.

Sequencing was carried out with an Illumina HiSeq 2000. TCR beta chain libraries were generated through multiplex PCR amplification. High-throughput sequencing was used to analyze the amplified TCR beta chain products. The raw public reads went through TCRdb reprocessing: fastp at Q25, MiXCR clone calling, in-frame beta chains kept. CDR3 protein sequences are deduplicated, and each keeps its most common genes and DNA. This sample lists some 120,000 distinct CDR3 sequences; about 20% were detected once. Clones ranked in the top ten supply less than 4.5% of the sample. CDR1 and CDR2 are read off the germline V gene as SGHAT and FQNNGV. A distance of 11 bases separates the germline ends of V and J, which lose 3 bases and 1 base respectively. The CDR3 runs 15 residues from the cysteine to the phenylalanine. Just CDR3 DNA is preserved here, 45 bases in frame from base 1. The lymph node samples were taken from the axillary draining lymph nodes of breast cancer patients.

The receptor chain draws on TRBV11-2 and TRBJ2-3; the D gene assignment is perhaps TRBD1 or TRBD2, with each matching 5 bases. The sequence was collected from a female donor with breast cancer. Some clones in this sample may be carry-over from other donors' samples. The sequenced sample was axillary lymph node tissue. The nucleotide sequence reads TGTGCCAGCAGCTTCACCGGGACGGGCACAGATACGCAGTATTTT. Its protein is CASSFTGTGTDTQYF.